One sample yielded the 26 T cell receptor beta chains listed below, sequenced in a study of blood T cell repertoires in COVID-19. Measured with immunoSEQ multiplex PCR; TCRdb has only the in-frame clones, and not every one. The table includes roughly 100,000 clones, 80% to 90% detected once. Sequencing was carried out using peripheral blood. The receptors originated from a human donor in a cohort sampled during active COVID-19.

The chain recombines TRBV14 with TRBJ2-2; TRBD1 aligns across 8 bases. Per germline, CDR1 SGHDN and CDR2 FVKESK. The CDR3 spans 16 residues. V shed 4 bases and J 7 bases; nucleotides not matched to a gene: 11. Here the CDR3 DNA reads TGTGCCAGCAGCCCCGACAGGGGAGGTCTCGGCGGGGAGCTGTTTTTT. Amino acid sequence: CASSPDRGGLGGELFF.

CDR3 loop: CASSLDGRNTGELFF. The CDR3 DNA is TGTGCCAGCAGCTTGGATGGCCGGAACACCGGGGAGCTGTTTTTT. J is TRBJ2-2 and V is TRBV5-4, with D hard to call. Trimming removed 0 bases from V and 1 base from J, with 7 bases in between. CDR3 size: 15 residues. Germline CDR1 SGHNT, CDR2 YYREEE (reference sequence).

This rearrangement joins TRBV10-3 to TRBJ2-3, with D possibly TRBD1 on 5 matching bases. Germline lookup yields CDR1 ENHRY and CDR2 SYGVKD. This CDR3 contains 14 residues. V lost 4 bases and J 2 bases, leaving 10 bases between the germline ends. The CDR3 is CAISGKGVTDTQYF. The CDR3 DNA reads TGTGCCATCAGTGGGAAAGGGGTCACAGATACGCAGTATTTT.

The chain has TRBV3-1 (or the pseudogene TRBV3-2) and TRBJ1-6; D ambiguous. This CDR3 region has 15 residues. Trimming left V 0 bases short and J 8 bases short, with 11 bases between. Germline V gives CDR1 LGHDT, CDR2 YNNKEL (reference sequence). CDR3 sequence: CASSQDLGGDSPLHF. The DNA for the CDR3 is TGTGCCAGCAGCCAAGATCTTGGTGGAGATTCACCCCTCCACTTT.

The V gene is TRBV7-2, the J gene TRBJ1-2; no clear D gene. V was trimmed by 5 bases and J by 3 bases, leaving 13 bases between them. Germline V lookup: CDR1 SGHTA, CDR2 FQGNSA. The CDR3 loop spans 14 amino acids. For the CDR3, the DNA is TGTGCCAGCAGCCCCCGGTTGGGAGACTATGGCTACACCTTC. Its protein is CASSPRLGDYGYTF.

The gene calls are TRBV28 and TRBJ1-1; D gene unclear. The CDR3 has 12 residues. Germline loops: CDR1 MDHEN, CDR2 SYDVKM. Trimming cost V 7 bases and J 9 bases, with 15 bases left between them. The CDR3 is CASTPRGFKAFF. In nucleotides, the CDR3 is TGTGCCAGCACCCCCCGAGGGTTCAAAGCTTTCTTT.

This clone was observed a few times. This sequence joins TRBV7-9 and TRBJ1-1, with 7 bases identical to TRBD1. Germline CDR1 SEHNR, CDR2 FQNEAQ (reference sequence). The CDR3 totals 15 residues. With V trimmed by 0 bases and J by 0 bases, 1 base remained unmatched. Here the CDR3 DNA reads TGTGCCAGCAGCTTAGCAGGGGGCCTGAACACTGAAGCTTTCTTT. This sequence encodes CASSLAGGLNTEAFF. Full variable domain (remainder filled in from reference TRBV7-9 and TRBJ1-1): DTGVSQNPRHKITKRGQNVTFRCDPISEHNRLYWYRQTLGQGPEFLTYFQNEAQLEKSRLLSDRFSAERPKGSFSTLEIQRTEQGDSAMYLCASSLAGGLNTEAFFGQGTRLTVV.

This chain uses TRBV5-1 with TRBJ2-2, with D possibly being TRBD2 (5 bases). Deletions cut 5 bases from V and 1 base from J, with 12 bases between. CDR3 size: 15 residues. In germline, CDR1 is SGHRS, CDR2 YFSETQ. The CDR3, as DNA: TGCGCCAGCAGGCCTGACTATCAGAACACCGGGGAGCTGTTTTTT. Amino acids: CASRPDYQNTGELFF.

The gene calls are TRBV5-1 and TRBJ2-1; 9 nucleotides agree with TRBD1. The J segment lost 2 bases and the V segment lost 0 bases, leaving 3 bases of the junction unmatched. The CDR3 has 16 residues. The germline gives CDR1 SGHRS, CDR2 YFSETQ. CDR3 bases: TGCGCCAGCAGCTTGGATACAGGGGGCACCTACAATGAGCAGTTCTTC. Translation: CASSLDTGGTYNEQFF.

In DNA form, the CDR3 reads TGTGCCAGCAGCGGACCTAGCGGGCGGGGATACAATGAGCAGTTCTTC. Translating gives CASSGPSGRGYNEQFF. The chain has TRBV7-3 and TRBJ2-1, with 8 bases identical to TRBD2. The CDR3 is 16 amino acids. V lost 5 bases, J lost 4 bases, and 10 bases stayed unmatched. CDR1 and CDR2 from the germline V gene are SGHTA and FQGTGA. Using reference TRBV7-3 and TRBJ2-1 for the parts outside the CDR3, the full variable domain is GAGVSQTPSNKVTEKGKYVELRCDPISGHTALYWYRQSLGQGPEFLIYFQGTGAADDSGLPNDRFFAVRPEGSVSTLKIQRTERGDSAVYLCASSGPSGRGYNEQFFGPGTRLTVL.

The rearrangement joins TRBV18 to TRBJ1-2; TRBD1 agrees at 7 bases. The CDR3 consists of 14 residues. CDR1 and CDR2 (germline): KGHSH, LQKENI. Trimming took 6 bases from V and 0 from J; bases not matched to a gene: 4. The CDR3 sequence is CASSRDSTNYGYTF. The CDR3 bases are TGTGCCAGCTCTAGGGACAGTACTAACTATGGCTACACCTTC.

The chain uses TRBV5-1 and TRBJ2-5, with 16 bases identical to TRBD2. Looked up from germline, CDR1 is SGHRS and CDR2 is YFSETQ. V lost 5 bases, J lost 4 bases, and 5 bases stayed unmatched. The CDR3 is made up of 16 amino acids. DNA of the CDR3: TGCGCCAGCAGGACGGGACTAGCGGGGGGGCGAGAGACCCAGTACTTC. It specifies CASRTGLAGGRETQYF.

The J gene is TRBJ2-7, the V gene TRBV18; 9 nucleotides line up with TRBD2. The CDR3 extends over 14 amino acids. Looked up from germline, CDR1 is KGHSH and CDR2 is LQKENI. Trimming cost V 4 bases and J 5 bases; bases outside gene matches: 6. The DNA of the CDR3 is TGTGCCAGCTCACGATCCGGGACTAGCAACGAGCAGTACTTC. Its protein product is CASSRSGTSNEQYF. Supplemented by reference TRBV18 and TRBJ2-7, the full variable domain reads NAGVMQNPRHLVRRRGQEARLRCSPMKGHSHVYWYRQLPEEGLKFMVYLQKENIIDESGMPKERFSAEFPKEGPSILRIQQVVRGDSAAYFCASSRSGTSNEQYFGPGTRLTVT.

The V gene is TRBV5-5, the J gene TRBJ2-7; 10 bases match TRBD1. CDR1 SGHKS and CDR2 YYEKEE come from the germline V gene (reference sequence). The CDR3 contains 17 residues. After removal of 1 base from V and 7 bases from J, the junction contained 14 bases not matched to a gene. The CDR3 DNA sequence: TGTGCCAGCAGCTTGCCGGCCTGGGACAGGGGTGGAAGGGAGCAGTACTTC. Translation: CASSLPAWDRGGREQYF.

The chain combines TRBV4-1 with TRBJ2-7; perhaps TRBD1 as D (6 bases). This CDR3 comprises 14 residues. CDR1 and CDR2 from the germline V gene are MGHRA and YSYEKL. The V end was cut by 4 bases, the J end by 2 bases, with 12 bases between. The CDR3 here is CASSPPDRTYEQYF. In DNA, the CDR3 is TGCGCCAGCAGCCCACCAGACAGGACCTACGAGCAGTACTTC.

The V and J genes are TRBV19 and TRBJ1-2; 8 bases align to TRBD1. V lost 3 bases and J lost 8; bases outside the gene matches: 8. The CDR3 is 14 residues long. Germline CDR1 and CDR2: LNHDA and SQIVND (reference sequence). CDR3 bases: TGTGCCAGTAGTATGACCCCAGGGGGCGAGGGCTACACCTTC. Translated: CASSMTPGGEGYTF.

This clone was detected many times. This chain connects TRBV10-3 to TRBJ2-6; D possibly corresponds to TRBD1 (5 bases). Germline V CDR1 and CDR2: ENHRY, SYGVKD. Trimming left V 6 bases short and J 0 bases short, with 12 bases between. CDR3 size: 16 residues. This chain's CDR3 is CAISDVDSSGANVLTF. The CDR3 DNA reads TGTGCCATCAGCGACGTAGACAGCTCTGGGGCCAACGTCCTGACTTTC.

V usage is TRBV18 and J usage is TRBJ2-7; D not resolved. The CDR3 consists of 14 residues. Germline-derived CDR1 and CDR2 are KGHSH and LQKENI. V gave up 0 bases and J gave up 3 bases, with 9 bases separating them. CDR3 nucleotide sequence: TGTGCCAGCTCACCACCGACACTCCTCTACGAGCAGTACTTC. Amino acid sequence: CASSPPTLLYEQYF.

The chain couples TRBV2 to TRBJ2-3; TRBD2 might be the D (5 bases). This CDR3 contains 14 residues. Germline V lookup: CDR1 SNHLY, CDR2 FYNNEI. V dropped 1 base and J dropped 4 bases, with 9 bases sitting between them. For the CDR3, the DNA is TGTGCCAGCAGTGAAGTCGTTAGCGCAGATACGCAGTATTTT. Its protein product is CASSEVVSADTQYF.

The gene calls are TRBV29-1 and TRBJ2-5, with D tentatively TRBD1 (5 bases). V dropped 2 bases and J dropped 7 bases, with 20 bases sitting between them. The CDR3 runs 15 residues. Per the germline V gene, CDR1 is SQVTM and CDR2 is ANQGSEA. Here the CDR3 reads CSVEWQGLNPRTQYF. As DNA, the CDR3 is TGCAGCGTTGAATGGCAGGGCCTAAACCCTAGGACCCAGTACTTC.

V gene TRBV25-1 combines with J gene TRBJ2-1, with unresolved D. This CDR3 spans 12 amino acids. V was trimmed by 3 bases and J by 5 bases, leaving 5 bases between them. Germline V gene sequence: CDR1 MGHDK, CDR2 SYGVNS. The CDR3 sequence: CASSDKNNEQFF. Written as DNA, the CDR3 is TGTGCCAGCAGTGACAAAAACAATGAGCAGTTCTTC.

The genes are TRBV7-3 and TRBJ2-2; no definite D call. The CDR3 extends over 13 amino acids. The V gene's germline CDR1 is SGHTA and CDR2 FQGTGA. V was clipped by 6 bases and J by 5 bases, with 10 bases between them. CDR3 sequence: CASRFTRTGELFF. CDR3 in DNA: TGTGCCAGCAGGTTCACTCGTACCGGGGAGCTGTTTTTT.

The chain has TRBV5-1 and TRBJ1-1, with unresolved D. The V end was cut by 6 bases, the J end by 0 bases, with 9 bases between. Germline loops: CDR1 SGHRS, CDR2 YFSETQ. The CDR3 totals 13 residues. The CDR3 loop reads CASKIRVNTEAFF. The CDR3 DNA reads TGCGCCAGCAAAATACGAGTGAACACTGAAGCTTTCTTT.

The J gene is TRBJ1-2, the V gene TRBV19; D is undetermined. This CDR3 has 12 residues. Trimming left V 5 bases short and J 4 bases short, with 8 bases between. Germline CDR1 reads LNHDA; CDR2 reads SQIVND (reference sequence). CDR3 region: CASSQRSYGYTF. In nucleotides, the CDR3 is TGTGCCAGTAGTCAACGGAGCTATGGCTACACCTTC.

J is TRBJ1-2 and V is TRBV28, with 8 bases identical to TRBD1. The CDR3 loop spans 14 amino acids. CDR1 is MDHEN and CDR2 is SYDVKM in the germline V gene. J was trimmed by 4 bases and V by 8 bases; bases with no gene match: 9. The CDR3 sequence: CASLLNDRGYGYTF. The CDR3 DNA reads TGTGCCAGCTTATTAAACGACAGGGGCTATGGCTACACCTTC.

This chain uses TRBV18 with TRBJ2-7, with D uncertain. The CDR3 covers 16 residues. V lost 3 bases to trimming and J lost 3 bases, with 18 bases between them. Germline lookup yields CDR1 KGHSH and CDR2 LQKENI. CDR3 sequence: CASSPIPAASYYEQYF. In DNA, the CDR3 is TGTGCCAGCTCACCTATCCCTGCCGCCTCCTACTACGAGCAGTACTTC.